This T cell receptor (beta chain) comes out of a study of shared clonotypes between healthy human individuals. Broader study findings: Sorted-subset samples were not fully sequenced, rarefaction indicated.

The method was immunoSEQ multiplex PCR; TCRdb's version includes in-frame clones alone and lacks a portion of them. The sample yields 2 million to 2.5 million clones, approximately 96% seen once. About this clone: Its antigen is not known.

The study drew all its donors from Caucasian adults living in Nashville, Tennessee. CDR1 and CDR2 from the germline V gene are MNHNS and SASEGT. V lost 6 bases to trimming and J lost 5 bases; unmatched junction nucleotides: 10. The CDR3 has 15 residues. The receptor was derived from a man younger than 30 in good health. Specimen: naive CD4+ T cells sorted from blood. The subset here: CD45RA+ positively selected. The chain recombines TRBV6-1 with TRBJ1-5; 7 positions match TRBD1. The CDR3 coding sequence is TGTGCCAGCAGATTGTCCGGAGACAGGGATCAGCCCCAGCATTTT. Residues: CASRLSGDRDQPQHF.